This TCR beta chain came from a study of T-cell reconstitution after alpha-beta-depleted transplantation in children. Whole-study findings and limits: T-cell numbers and diversity one year post-transplant derived largely from freshly generated T cells. Several patients had high TCRbeta diversity at day 60; it came from surviving recipient T cells and thymic progenitors. Roughly two months post-transplant, alpha-beta T cells reportedly originated from several hundred graft clones that had expanded.

Germline values: CDR1 SGHVS, CDR2 FNYEAQ. The CDR3 consists of 15 residues. V was pared by 6 bases and J by 8 bases, with 20 bases between. A TCRbeta library incorporating unique molecular identifiers was prepared. TCRdb reprocessed the PCR reads via MiXCR and lists one record per CDR3 protein. The data hold 550,000 to 800,000 distinct CDR3 sequences, with around 13% observed a single time. The count of this clonotype is one. Its antigen is undetermined. The chain employs TRBV7-6 and TRBJ2-1; no definite D call. This clonotype was sampled from a girl aged 2-15 years with congenital amegakaryocytic thrombocytopenia, due to receive a stem cell transplant. The sequenced sample was PBMCs, obtained before TCRalphabeta/CD19-depleted stem cell transplant. CDR3 bases: TGTGCCAGCAGATCGACTCTATCTCCTCGGGATGAGCAGTTCTTC. This sequence encodes CASRSTLSPRDEQFF.